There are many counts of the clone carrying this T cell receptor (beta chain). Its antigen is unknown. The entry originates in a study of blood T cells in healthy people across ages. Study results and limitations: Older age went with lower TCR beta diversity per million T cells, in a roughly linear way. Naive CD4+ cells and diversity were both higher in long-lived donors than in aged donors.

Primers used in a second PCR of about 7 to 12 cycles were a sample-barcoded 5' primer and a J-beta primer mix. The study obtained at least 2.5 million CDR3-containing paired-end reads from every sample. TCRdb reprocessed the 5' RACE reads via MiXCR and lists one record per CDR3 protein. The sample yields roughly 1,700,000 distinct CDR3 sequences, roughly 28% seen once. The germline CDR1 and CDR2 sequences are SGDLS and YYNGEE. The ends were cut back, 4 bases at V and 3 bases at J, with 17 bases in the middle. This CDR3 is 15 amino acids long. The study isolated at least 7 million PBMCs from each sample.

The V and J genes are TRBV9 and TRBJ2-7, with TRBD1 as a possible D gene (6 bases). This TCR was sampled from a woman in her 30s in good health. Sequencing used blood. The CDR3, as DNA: TGTGCCAGCAGCCTAGGGGGAAACCAGGTCTACGAGCAGTACTTC. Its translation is CASSLGGNQVYEQYF.